This is a list of T cell receptor beta chains from one sample in a study of blood T cell repertoires in COVID-19. Method: immunoSEQ multiplex PCR; TCRdb's copy keeps in-frame clones and lacks some. Among about 170,000 clones listed, around nine tenths were seen once. Sequenced input: peripheral blood. These receptors were obtained from an elderly woman with COVID-19, enrolled during active disease. CDR3s include the opening cysteine and the closing phenylalanine or tryptophan. The order of the fields is V gene, clone size, J gene, D gene, CDR3 DNA, CDR3 protein. A D gene is named only where the DNA matches it firmly. A clone size is listed for some rows: how often the clone was seen (once, few, many), or a class if it is expanded.

>TRBV5-1|-|TRBJ1-2|-
TGCGCCAGCAGCCCCGAGGGCTATGGCTACACCTTC
CASSPEGYGYTF
>TRBV5-4|-|TRBJ2-7|TRBD2
TGTGCCAGCAGCGTAGGACTAGCGGAAACCTACGAGCAGTACTTC
CASSVGLAETYEQYF
>TRBV19|-|TRBJ2-5|TRBD1
TGTGCCAGTAGGGGGGTTTCGGGACAGGATCAAGAGACCCAGTACTTC
CASRGVSGQDQETQYF
>TRBV7-9|-|TRBJ2-2|TRBD2
TGTGCCAGCAGCTCCGACCTGGGACTAGCGGTAAACACCGGGGAGCTGTTTTTT
CASSSDLGLAVNTGELFF
>TRBV28|-|TRBJ1-1|TRBD1
TGTGCCAGCAGTTTCGAGGGGGCGGGAGGTACTGAAGCTTTCTTT
CASSFEGAGGTEAFF
>TRBV9|once|TRBJ1-5|-
TGTGCCAGCAGCGCGGGGGGGCCTGATAATCAGCCCCAGCATTTT
CASSAGGPDNQPQHF
>TRBV29-1|-|TRBJ2-7|TRBD1
TGCAGCGCTTCGACAGGGGGGGGATACGAGCAGTACTTC
CSASTGGGYEQYF
>TRBV11-2|-|TRBJ2-2|-
TGTGCCAGCAGCTTAAGGTCGCCAGGAAACACCGGGGAGCTGTTTTTT
CASSLRSPGNTGELFF
>TRBV2|-|TRBJ1-5|-
TGTGCCAGCAGGAGGAGTTTTCTTCAGCCCCAGCATTTT
CASRRSFLQPQHF
>TRBV19|-|TRBJ1-3|TRBD1
TGTGCCAGCCTTGGACAGGGGACACACACCATATATTTT
CASLGQGTHTIYF
>TRBV28|-|TRBJ2-1|TRBD2
TGTGCCAGCAGAGATTCTAGCGGGACCGGGCCCAACAATGAGCAGTTCTTC
CASRDSSGTGPNNEQFF
>TRBV28|-|TRBJ2-1|TRBD1
TGTGCCAGCATTCCCCGGACAGGGAGGTCAAATGAGCAGTTCTTC
CASIPRTGRSNEQFF
>TRBV3-1/TRBV3-2|-|TRBJ2-1|-
TGTGCCAGCAGCCAAACGATCGGGAATTTCTACAATGAGCAGTTCTTC
CASSQTIGNFYNEQFF
>TRBV29-1|-|TRBJ2-7|TRBD2
TGCAGCGCCGCGCTAGCGGACTACGAGCAGTACTTC
CSAALADYEQYF
>TRBV5-1|once|TRBJ2-1|TRBD2
TGCGCCAGCAGCCCAGGACTAGCGGGAGACTTAGCCGACAATGAGCAGTTCTTC
CASSPGLAGDLADNEQFF
>TRBV14|-|TRBJ1-2|TRBD1
TGTGCCAGCAGCCTGGGGACAGACGGGGCCTATGGCTACACCTTC
CASSLGTDGAYGYTF
>TRBV11-2|once|TRBJ2-5|-
TGTGCCAGCAGCTTGGCTCAAGAGACCCAGTACTTC
CASSLAQETQYF